These 3 T cell receptor beta chains came from one sample sequenced in a study of cytomegalovirus exposure and HLA in healthy donors. TCRdb's table, derived via immunoSEQ multiplex PCR, lists solely in-frame clones and lacks some. The sample gives roughly 150,000 clones, approximately 88% of which show up once; roughly 10% is in the top ten. Source material: PBMCs. All receptors come from a young man in good health and CMV-seropositive.

The chain is built from TRBV5-1 and TRBJ2-5, with 8 bases that match TRBD1. CDR1 is SGHRS and CDR2 is YFSETQ in the germline V gene. This CDR3 is 16 amino acids long. The ends lost 0 bases at V and 5 bases at J; junction bases unmatched: 9. The CDR3 bases are TGCGCCAGCAGCTTGGCCCCGACAGGGGATGGGGAGACCCAGTACTTC. Its translation: CASSLAPTGDGETQYF.

This clone was recorded many times. V and J are TRBV4-2 and TRBJ2-7; 9 bases are a match to TRBD1. V shed 5 bases and J 5 bases; nucleotides not matched to a gene: 7. Germline V CDR1 and CDR2: LGHNA, YNFKEQ. The CDR3 runs 14 residues. The CDR3 region is CASSRGTGTDEQYF. In DNA, the CDR3 is TGTGCCAGCAGCAGGGGGACAGGGACGGACGAGCAGTACTTC.

This clone showed up just once. This sequence joins TRBV5-1 and TRBJ1-6, with 7 bases lining up with TRBD1. Germline CDR1 SGHRS, CDR2 YFSETQ. V gave up 0 bases and J gave up 7 bases; unmatched junction bases: 1. The CDR3 is 14 residues long. The CDR3 region has the DNA TGCGCCAGCAGCTTGGGGGACAGAAATTCACCCCTCCACTTT. Protein: CASSLGDRNSPLHF.